The rows below give T cell receptor beta chains drawn from one sample of a study of shared clonotypes between healthy human individuals. Produced via immunoSEQ multiplex PCR; TCRdb's table is partial and in-frame only. This table has around 2,100,000 clones, about 95% appearing once. The specimen sequenced was naive CD8+ T cells sorted from blood. The receptors were sampled from a man younger than 30 in good health. CDR3s leave out the opening cysteine and the closing phenylalanine or tryptophan. Rows may omit the clone size; those that give it use once, few, many or a size class.

clone size	V gene	CDR3 length	J gene	CDR3 protein
.	TRBV6-1	11	TRBJ2-7	ASSPNANYEQY
.	TRBV4-1	13	TRBJ2-7	ASSQEGGSAYEQY
.	TRBV4-3	15	TRBJ1-6	ASSQDRTIRAYSPLH
.	TRBV7-2	13	TRBJ2-7	ASSLVRNPLYEQY
.	TRBV7-6	11	TRBJ2-7	ASSPGSWVEQY
.	TRBV4-3	13	TRBJ1-2	ASSQSLGTGGGYT
.	TRBV28	14	TRBJ2-1	ASSTDQESSYNEQF
.	TRBV28	12	TRBJ2-7	ASSSGTSLHEQY
.	TRBV18	18	TRBJ2-5	ASSSALRTGDGAWGETQY
once	TRBV15	12	TRBJ2-7	ATSRGEAIYEQY
.	TRBV4-3	13	TRBJ1-5	ASSQELGGGQPQH
.	TRBV7-9	13	TRBJ2-7	ASSLGYGGDYEQY
.	TRBV4-3	14	TRBJ2-5	ASSQRLAGGIETQY
.	TRBV1	12	TRBJ1-1	TSSQDPGNTEAF
.	TRBV29-1	14	TRBJ2-3	SVVLLTSGRTDTQY
.	TRBV11-2	16	TRBJ2-3	ASSLGTGVVRRADTQY
.	TRBV6-1	11	TRBJ1-6	ASSGTTNSPLH
.	TRBV19	13	TRBJ2-1	ASSIISGPANEQF
.	TRBV10-1	15	TRBJ2-4	ASTATQGSRAKNIQY
.	TRBV19	12	TRBJ1-5	ASTSGDSNQPQH
few	TRBV30	12	TRBJ1-1	AWSVGQGATEAF
.	TRBV6-5	12	TRBJ1-6	ASSPGTVNSPLH
.	TRBV9	12	TRBJ1-1	ASSVGAVNTEAF
.	TRBV4-1	12	TRBJ1-2	ASSHGQPNYGYT
.	TRBV25-1	11	TRBJ2-5	ASSELGGETQY
.	TRBV7-8	12	TRBJ2-4	ASSLGLAGGIQY
.	TRBV6-1	15	TRBJ2-7	ASSEVLAGSSSYEQY
.	TRBV30	11	TRBJ1-2	AWSLQGFDGYT
.	TRBV14	13	TRBJ2-5	ASSQASVRSETQY
.	TRBV27	13	TRBJ2-4	ASSFTPSDKNIQY
.	TRBV9	15	TRBJ2-1	ASSVAFSGGVYSEQF
.	TRBV13	12	TRBJ2-1	ASSSDPRGNEQF
.	TRBV11-1	12	TRBJ2-7	ASSLVSQTYEQY
.	TRBV7-2	13	TRBJ1-6	ASSLGPYGNSPLH
.	TRBV27	10	TRBJ1-1	ASSQGSAEAF
.	TRBV11-2	14	TRBJ1-1	ASSLGIGTVNTEAF
.	TRBV7-6	14	TRBJ2-2	ASSPPPGQGRGELF
.	TRBV9	13	TRBJ2-3	ASSTKVLATDTQY
once	TRBV7-8	16	TRBJ2-6	ASSHTAGGPPGANVLT
.	TRBV5-8	12	TRBJ1-5	ASSLSGNLQPQH
.	TRBV7-9	12	TRBJ2-2	ASSLTGVTGELF
.	TRBV6-5	11	TRBJ2-7	ASSYSGGGEQY
.	TRBV5-4	12	TRBJ2-7	ASSLATIPYEQY
.	TRBV5-1	11	TRBJ2-7	ASSSRPEYEQY
.	TRBV19	12	TRBJ1-1	ASKEAGANTEAF
.	TRBV6-1	12	TRBJ1-2	ASSPGQPNYGYT
.	TRBV5-4	11	TRBJ2-7	ASGQGLTYEQY
.	TRBV29-1	12	.	SVDEGLPGYEQY
.	TRBV5-3	14	TRBJ2-3	ARSYGTGEGTDTQY
.	TRBV29-1	9	TRBJ2-5	SAVGQETQY
.	TRBV28	13	TRBJ2-1	ASSYSRGFVNEQF
.	TRBV2	12	TRBJ2-5	ASSEALGPRAQY
.	TRBV4-1	12	TRBJ1-2	ASSQVAGSIDYT
once	TRBV7-9	14	TRBJ2-2	ASSSPFGGYTGELF
.	TRBV11-2	10	TRBJ2-5	ASSLQGETQY